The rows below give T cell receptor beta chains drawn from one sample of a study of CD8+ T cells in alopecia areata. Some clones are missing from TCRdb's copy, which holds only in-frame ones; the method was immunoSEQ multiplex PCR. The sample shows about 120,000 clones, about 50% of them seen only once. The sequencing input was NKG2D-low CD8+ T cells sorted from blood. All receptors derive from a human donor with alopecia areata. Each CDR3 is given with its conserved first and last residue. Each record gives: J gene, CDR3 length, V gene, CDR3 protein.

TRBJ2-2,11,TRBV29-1,CSVGVYGELFF
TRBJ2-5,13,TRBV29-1,CSVLYQGGETQYF
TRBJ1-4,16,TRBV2,CASSEALLEGVEKLFF
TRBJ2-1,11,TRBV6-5,CASNSYNEQFF
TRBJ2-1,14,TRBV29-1,CSVESESARGEQFF
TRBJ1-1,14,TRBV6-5,CASSYGDRGAEAFF
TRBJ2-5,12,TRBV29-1,CSVDWGQETQYF
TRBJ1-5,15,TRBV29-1,CSVEETGNRDQPQHF
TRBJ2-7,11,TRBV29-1,CSVVTGYEQYF
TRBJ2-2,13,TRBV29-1,CSVRGALTGELFF
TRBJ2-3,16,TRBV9,CASSGPGMGSSDTQYF
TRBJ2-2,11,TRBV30,CAWSQAGELFF
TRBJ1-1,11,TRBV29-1,CSVDGEGEAFF
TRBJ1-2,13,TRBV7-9,CASSPPGAEGYTF
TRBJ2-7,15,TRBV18,CASSSTGTSSYEQYF
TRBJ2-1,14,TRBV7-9,CASSLSERVHEQFF
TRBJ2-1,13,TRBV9,CASSAGSLNEQFF
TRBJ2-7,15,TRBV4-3,CASSQAEGASYEQYF
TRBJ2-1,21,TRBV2,CASSGLAGSEPHWGAYNEQFF
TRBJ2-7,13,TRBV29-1,CSVVGQESYEQYF
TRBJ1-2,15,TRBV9,CASSVTGGGGSGYTF
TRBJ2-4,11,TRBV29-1,CSVVRDVIQYF
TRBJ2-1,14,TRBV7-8,CASSSPGLAAEQFF
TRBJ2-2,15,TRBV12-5,CASGLVVLRSGELFF
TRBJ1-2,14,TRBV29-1,CSVVGDRGLHGYTF
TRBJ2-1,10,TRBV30,CAWTGKEQFF
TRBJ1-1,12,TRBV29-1,CSGNRLNTEAFF
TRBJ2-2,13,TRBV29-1,CSVRDGNTGELFF
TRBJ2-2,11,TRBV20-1,CSANRAGELFF
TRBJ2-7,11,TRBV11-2,CASTPGLEQYF
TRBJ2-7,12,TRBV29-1,CSVEVRSREQYF
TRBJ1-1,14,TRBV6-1,CASSASTDTPEAFF
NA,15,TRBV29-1,CSVELEQPDSYEQYF
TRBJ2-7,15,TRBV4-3,CASSQEIAARGEQYF
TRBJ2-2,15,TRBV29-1,CSVEDPRELAGELFF
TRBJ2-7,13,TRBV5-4,CASSQGTAYEQYF
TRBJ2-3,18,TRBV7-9,CASSATVVRQGASDTQYF
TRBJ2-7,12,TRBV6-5,CASWDGSYEQYF
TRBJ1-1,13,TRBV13,CASSSGMGTEAFF
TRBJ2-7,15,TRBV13,CASSPPSGGAAEQYF
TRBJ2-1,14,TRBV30,CAWCPGTGVIEQFF
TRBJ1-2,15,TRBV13,CASSQGDGGYYGYTF
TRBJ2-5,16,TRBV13,CASSIQTGVDQETQYF
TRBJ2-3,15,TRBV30,CAWISSNPIGDTQYF
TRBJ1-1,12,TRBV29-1,CSVEDRTDEAFF
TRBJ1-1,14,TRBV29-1,CSVRPARGNTEAFF
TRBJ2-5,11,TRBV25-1,CASSGVETQYF
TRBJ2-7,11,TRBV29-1,CSVVDDYEQYF
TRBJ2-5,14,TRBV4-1,CASSQEAGQETQYF
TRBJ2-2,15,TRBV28,CASSGTSTNTGELFF
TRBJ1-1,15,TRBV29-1,CSVEVAKGLNTEAFF
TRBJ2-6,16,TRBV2,CASSGDRHSGANVLTF
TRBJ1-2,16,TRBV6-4,CASSDFRDRVLLGYTF
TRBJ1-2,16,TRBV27,CASSLSTFDGTYGYTF
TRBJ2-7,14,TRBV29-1,CSVPRGERFGEQYF